This T cell receptor (beta chain) derives from a study of blood T cells in healthy people across ages. As regards this clonotype: Its cognate antigen is unknown.

A second 7 to 11 cycle PCR used barcoded and J-beta primers. TCRdb fed the 5' RACE reads into MiXCR, producing one record per CDR3 protein. Seen here are roughly 730,000 distinct CDR3 sequences, approximately 53% observed once, and the top ten hold about 26%. Study findings and constraints: Naive CD4+ cells and diversity were both higher in long-lived donors than in aged donors. Any changes in expanded clonotypes were possibly confounded, as donor CMV status remained unknown. Percentage of naive T cells showed a strong correlation with TCR beta diversity.

Trimming took off 5 bases at V and 7 bases at J, with 20 bases between the two ends. The CDR3 consists of 14 residues. Germline V lookup: CDR1 DFQATT, CDR2 SNEGSKA (reference sequence). This clonotype originated in a man aged 35 to 55 in good health. Sequenced material: blood. The rearrangement links TRBV20-1 to TRBJ1-2; D remains ambiguous. The CDR3 nucleotides read TGCAGTGCTGGGCACCGAAATCCATCGCCTGGCTACACCTTC. Protein: CSAGHRNPSPGYTF.